This T cell receptor beta chain was retrieved from a study of OX40 agonist ivuxolimab in advanced cancers. Whole-study results and caveats: With doses of 0.1 to 3.0 mg/kg, CD4+ and CD8+ blood T cells had undergone clonal expansion by week 6.

Repertoires were generated with immunoSEQ multiplex PCR, while TCRdb's copy carries only in-frame clones and drops some. The data contain around 100,000 clones, 90% of them singletons. Germline V lookup: CDR1 SGHAT, CDR2 FQNNGV. The CDR3 sequence is 17 residues long. V shed 5 bases and J 8 bases; nucleotides not matched to a gene: 13. Turning to this clone: Its antigen is unidentified.

The sequence derives from an adult with an advanced solid tumor such as melanoma, head and neck, liver or kidney cancer. The rearrangement links TRBV11-2 to TRBJ2-1; 12 nucleotides align to TRBD2. This material consisted of CD4+ or CD8+ T cells sorted from blood, taken in a trial of the OX40 agonist ivuxolimab. The DNA for the CDR3 is TGTGCCAGCAGCCCCTCCCCTAGCGGGAGGGTCTTAGATGAGCAGTTCTTC. Translated: CASSPSPSGRVLDEQFF.